Below, 23 T cell receptor beta chains from the same sample are listed, as sequenced in a study of identical twins. MiXCR, run by TCRdb on the 5' RACE reads, gives a single entry per CDR3 protein. The sample contains roughly 770,000 distinct CDR3 sequences, 15% to 20% of which appear only once. This sample was shared with a second study, whose subject was T cells expressing NK-cell markers.

The sequencing input was PBMCs. These receptors were taken from a woman under 30 in good health.

This chain uses TRBV5-1 with TRBJ2-3; the D gene is possibly TRBD2 (5 bases). V lost 2 bases to trimming and J lost 2 bases, with 15 bases between them. Germline CDR1 and CDR2: SGHRS and YFSETQ. CDR3 length: 16 amino acids. The CDR3 nucleotides read TGCGCCAGCAGCTTTCTAGCTGGGTACACCACAGATACGCAGTATTTT. Translation gives CASSFLAGYTTDTQYF.

This clonotype was observed a handful of times. The CDR3 spells CSARNSGRERSSYEQYF. DNA for the CDR3: TGCAGTGCTAGAAATAGCGGGAGAGAGAGAAGCTCCTACGAGCAGTACTTC. This chain links TRBV20-1 with TRBJ2-7; 9 nucleotides agree with TRBD2. This CDR3 spans 17 amino acids. With V trimmed by 2 bases and J by 0 bases, 11 bases remained unmatched. From germline, CDR1 is DFQATT and CDR2 SNEGSKA (reference sequence).

For this clonotype: One end of the junction is discordant with germline, which a read error may explain. The V gene is TRBV7-7, the J gene TRBJ2-1; 8 bases are a match to TRBD2. The CDR3 covers 13 residues. The germline V gene encodes CDR1 SSHAT and CDR2 FNYEAQ (reference sequence). The CDR3: CASSFGGGYEQFF. The DNA of the CDR3 is TGTGCTAGCAGCTTCGGGGGGGGATATGAGCAGTTCTTC.

This clonotype was found a few times. The chain recombines TRBV20-1 with TRBJ2-5, with 7 nucleotides matching TRBD1. This CDR3 has 14 residues. Germline V lookup: CDR1 DFQATT, CDR2 SNEGSKA (reference sequence). Germline trimming cut 4 bases from V and 6 bases from J; bases unmatched to any gene: 11. CDR3 sequence: CSAIRGPGEKTQYF. DNA of the CDR3: TGCAGTGCTATAAGGGGGCCTGGGGAGAAGACCCAGTACTTC.

This clonotype turned up a few times. The V call is TRBV7-3, the J call TRBJ2-3; 7 bases map to TRBD1. Losses at the gene ends were 5 bases for V and 5 bases for J; bases not matched to a gene: 10. The CDR3 runs 15 residues. The germline CDR1 and CDR2 sequences are SGHTA and FQGTGA. In DNA, the CDR3 is TGTGCCAGCAGCAAGATTTTTACAGGGGTAGATACGCAGTATTTT. This sequence encodes CASSKIFTGVDTQYF. The whole variable domain, remainder taken from reference TRBV7-3 and TRBJ2-3, is GAGVSQTPSNKVTEKGKYVELRCDPISGHTALYWYRQSLGQGPEFLIYFQGTGAADDSGLPNDRFFAVRPEGSVSTLKIQRTERGDSAVYLCASSKIFTGVDTQYFGPGTRLTVL.

The chain combines TRBV29-1 with TRBJ2-1; 7 nucleotides align to TRBD1. Per the germline V gene, CDR1 is SQVTM and CDR2 is ANQGSEA. CDR3 length: 13 residues. The J segment lost 4 bases and the V segment lost 5 bases, leaving 5 bases of the junction unmatched. The CDR3: CSVCRDSYNEQFF. Written as DNA, the CDR3 is TGCAGCGTTTGTCGGGACAGTTACAATGAGCAGTTCTTC.

This sequence joins TRBV29-1 and TRBJ2-1, with 8 bases matching TRBD1. The CDR3 spans 14 residues. V dropped 6 bases and J dropped 4; count of bases not matched to a gene: 8. The germline CDR1 and CDR2 sequences are SQVTM and ANQGSEA. The CDR3 spells CSVGTGGLYNEQFF. In DNA form, the CDR3 reads TGCAGCGTCGGGACAGGAGGCCTTTACAATGAGCAGTTCTTC.

This clonotype showed up many times. For the CDR3, the DNA is TGTGCCAGCAGTTACTTGGAACAGAACTATGGCTACACCTTC. As protein: CASSYLEQNYGYTF. The genes are TRBV6-5 and TRBJ1-2; D is uncertain. The CDR3 length is 14 residues. Germline CDR1 reads MNHEY; CDR2 reads SVGAGI. The V and J ends lost 1 base and 2 bases respectively, with 8 bases between them.

The gene calls are TRBV20-1 and TRBJ2-1; 10 bases are a match to TRBD2. V lost 6 bases and J lost 10; bases outside the gene matches: 9. CDR3 length equals 13 residues. Germline CDR1 and CDR2: DFQATT and SNEGSKA (reference sequence). The chain's CDR3 is CSALRAGGPEQFF. DNA of the CDR3: TGCAGTGCCCTAAGAGCGGGAGGGCCGGAGCAGTTCTTC.

This chain joins TRBV12-3 or TRBV12-4 and TRBJ2-7; 7 bases align to TRBD1. This CDR3 is built from 14 residues. With V trimmed by 4 bases and J by 6 bases, 9 bases remained unmatched. In DNA, the CDR3 is TGTGCCAGCAGTTCTACAGGGGTTCTGGGCGAGCAGTACTTC. The encoded protein is CASSSTGVLGEQYF.

This chain joins TRBV7-9 and TRBJ2-4; D is uncertain. Trimming stripped 5 bases from V and 1 base from J, with 18 bases between. Germline loops: CDR1 SEHNR, CDR2 FQNEAQ (reference sequence). The CDR3 totals 17 residues. The CDR3 nucleotides are TGTGCCAGCAGCGAAAGAGTGGTTGGGTTGGCCAAAAACATTCAGTACTTC. Encoded protein: CASSERVVGLAKNIQYF.

This clonotype has at least ten counts. This chain joins TRBV6-5 and TRBJ1-1; perhaps TRBD1 as D (5 bases). V was pared by 6 bases and J by 4 bases, with 15 bases between. Germline V CDR1 and CDR2: MNHEY, SVGAGI. The CDR3 sequence is 14 residues long. This CDR3 is CASSRPGGPTEAFF. In nucleotides, the CDR3 is TGTGCCAGCAGCCGACCCGGGGGACCCACTGAAGCTTTCTTT.

This clonotype came up a few times. This rearrangement joins TRBV20-1 to TRBJ1-1; D might be TRBD1 (5 bases). The CDR3 has 14 residues. CDR1 is DFQATT and CDR2 is SNEGSKA in the germline V gene (reference sequence). The V end lost 5 bases, the J end lost 1 base, and 14 bases lay between the germline ends. The CDR3 region is CSAPRDLGNTEAFF. In nucleotides, the CDR3 is TGCAGTGCTCCCAGGGATCTAGGGAACACTGAAGCTTTCTTT.

This clonotype was counted only a few times. The V call is TRBV5-5, the J call TRBJ2-1; D is possibly TRBD2 (6 bases). CDR1 and CDR2 (germline): SGHKS, YYEKEE (reference sequence). The CDR3 has 16 amino acids. V was pared by 5 bases and J by 2 bases, with 17 bases between. The CDR3 DNA reads TGTGCCAGCAGGGGGGACGGGAGAGCCGCCTACAATGAGCAGTTCTTC. Translating it yields CASRGDGRAAYNEQFF.

The chain combines TRBV5-4 with TRBJ2-2; 9 positions match TRBD2. V trimming: 0 bases; J trimming: 0 bases; junction bases outside the gene matches: 6. CDR1 and CDR2 (germline): SGHNT, YYREEE (reference sequence). The CDR3 spans 18 residues. CDR3 in amino acids: CASSLGPSGGTNTGELFF. For the CDR3, the DNA is TGTGCCAGCAGCTTGGGACCGAGCGGGGGGACGAACACCGGGGAGCTGTTTTTT.

The chain uses TRBV11-2 and TRBJ2-6; no definite D call. The V end was cut by 0 bases, the J end by 0 bases, with 12 bases between. The length of the CDR3 is 18 residues. In germline, CDR1 is SGHAT, CDR2 FQNNGV. The CDR3 protein is CASSLETGNPSGANVLTF. For the CDR3, the DNA is TGTGCCAGCAGCTTAGAAACCGGTAACCCCTCTGGGGCCAACGTCCTGACTTTC.

J is TRBJ2-3 and V is TRBV7-9; D perhaps matches TRBD2 (6 bases). Germline V CDR1 and CDR2: SEHNR, FQNEAQ (reference sequence). The CDR3 spans 15 residues. V lost 10 bases, J lost 5 bases, and 22 bases lay in between. The CDR3 spells CATSSPQNGGDTQYF. The CDR3 nucleotides read TGTGCCACCTCAAGCCCACAAAACGGGGGAGATACGCAGTATTTT.

This sequence joins TRBV11-2 and TRBJ2-1; 9 bases are a match to TRBD2. V gave up 5 bases and J gave up 6 bases; unmatched junction bases: 5. The length of the CDR3 is 14 residues. Germline V lookup: CDR1 SGHAT, CDR2 FQNNGV. Written as DNA, the CDR3 is TGTGCCAGCAGCCTCCGGACTAGCGTCAATGAGCAGTTCTTC. Amino acid sequence: CASSLRTSVNEQFF.

The chain couples TRBV7-9 to TRBJ1-4; possibly TRBD1 for D (5 bases). V was cut by 2 bases and J by 3 bases, with 7 bases left in between. CDR1 and CDR2 (germline): SEHNR, FQNEAQ (reference sequence). The CDR3 totals 14 residues. The CDR3: CASSLLGANEKLFF. The CDR3 coding sequence is TGTGCCAGCAGCTTATTGGGGGCTAATGAAAAACTGTTTTTT.

The chain carries TRBV5-1 and TRBJ1-5; D is undetermined. The germline CDR1 and CDR2 sequences are SGHRS and YFSETQ. The CDR3 length is 13 residues. V lost 7 bases, J lost 3 bases, and 11 bases lay in between. The CDR3 region is CASSDGPNQPQHF. As DNA, the CDR3 is TGCGCCAGCTCAGACGGCCCCAATCAGCCCCAGCATTTT.

This clonotype was seen ten or more times. The V call is TRBV2, the J call TRBJ1-2; the D is unclear. CDR1 is SNHLY and CDR2 is FYNNEI in the germline V gene. Trimming removed 9 bases at V and 6 bases at J, with 23 bases between. The CDR3 has 15 amino acids. The DNA for the CDR3 is TGTGCCAGTGTAGCCCAGCTAGTCCTAAGTGATGGCTACACCTTC. Translating gives CASVAQLVLSDGYTF.

V is TRBV4-3 and J is TRBJ2-7; a weak D match, TRBD1 (6 bases). Trimming pared 0 bases from V and 4 bases from J, leaving 13 bases between. The CDR3 is 15 amino acids. CDR1 and CDR2 (germline): LGHNA, YSLEER. The CDR3 DNA reads as TGCGCCAGCAGCCAAGAAGTAGGACAGATTTACGAGCAGTACTTC. Amino acid sequence: CASSQEVGQIYEQYF.

The chain couples TRBV18 to TRBJ1-2, with 9 bases aligning to TRBD1. There are 17 residues in the CDR3. Looked up from germline, CDR1 is KGHSH and CDR2 is LQKENI. Trimming at V came to 1 base and at J to 0 bases, leaving 6 bases not matched to a gene. The chain's CDR3 is CASSPRGGQGTNYGYTF. DNA of the CDR3: TGTGCCAGCTCACCACGAGGAGGACAGGGGACTAACTATGGCTACACCTTC.